Listed below are T cell receptor beta chains from one sample, sequenced in a study of blood T cell repertoires in COVID-19. Produced via immunoSEQ multiplex PCR; TCRdb's table is partial and in-frame only. The data show approximately 68,000 clones, roughly 82% seen once. The sample was peripheral blood. Source of these receptors: a man older than 75 with active COVID-19. Each CDR3 is given with its conserved first and last residue. The D gene is left open where the match is weak. Rows give clone size only sometimes, using once, few, many, or a class for an expanded clone.

abundance	v_gene	d_gene	j_gene	CDR3aa	CDR3nt
-	TRBV7-2	TRBD2	TRBJ2-3	CASRMGLAGGPSPDTQYF	TGTGCCAGCAGGATGGGACTAGCGGGAGGGCCCTCCCCAGATACGCAGTATTTT
-	TRBV5-1	-	TRBJ2-2	CASSLGVTANTGELFF	TGCGCCAGCAGCTTGGGGGTTACAGCGAACACCGGGGAGCTGTTTTTT
-	TRBV7-2	TRBD1	TRBJ2-5	CASSRIRGLPGTQYF	TGTGCCAGCAGCCGCATAAGGGGGCTTCCGGGGACCCAGTACTTC
-	TRBV10-3	TRBD2	TRBJ2-1	CAIRSSSGRAGNEQFF	TGTGCCATCAGGTCGTCTAGCGGGAGGGCTGGCAATGAGCAGTTCTTC
-	TRBV28	-	TRBJ2-5	CASSGRAQYF	TGTGCCAGCAGTGGCAGGGCCCAGTACTTC
-	TRBV3-1/TRBV3-2	-	TRBJ2-5	CASSQSRTGGWETQYF	TGTGCCAGCAGCCAGAGTCGCACCGGGGGTTGGGAGACCCAGTACTTC
once	TRBV18	TRBD1	TRBJ1-5	CASSPPGTGGIQPQHF	TGTGCCAGCTCACCACCTGGGACAGGGGGGATTCAGCCCCAGCATTTT
few	TRBV6-4	TRBD1	TRBJ2-1	CASSDDQGADEQFF	TGTGCCAGCAGTGACGACCAGGGGGCCGATGAGCAGTTCTTC
few	TRBV5-1	TRBD1	TRBJ1-6	CASSLGGTDNSPLHF	TGCGCCAGCAGCTTGGGAGGGACAGATAATTCACCCCTCCACTTT
-	TRBV7-3	TRBD2	TRBJ2-1	CASSFGLAGNNEQFF	TGTGCCAGCAGCTTTGGACTAGCGGGAAACAATGAGCAGTTCTTC
-	TRBV6-5	TRBD2	TRBJ2-1	CASSEGLAMDEQFF	TGTGCCAGCAGCGAGGGACTAGCGATGGATGAGCAGTTCTTC
-	TRBV30	-	TRBJ2-7	CAWNFGGTGVSEQYF	TGTGCCTGGAATTTTGGTGGGACGGGAGTGAGCGAGCAGTACTTC
once	TRBV20-1	-	TRBJ2-7	CSASGKFPAYEQYF	TGCAGTGCCAGTGGCAAGTTCCCAGCCTACGAGCAGTACTTC
-	TRBV19	-	TRBJ2-7	CASSIGSSYEQYF	TGTGCCAGTAGTATAGGCAGTTCCTACGAGCAGTACTTC
-	TRBV7-2	TRBD2	TRBJ2-5	CASSLSGMEETQYF	TGTGCCAGCAGCTTGAGCGGGATGGAAGAGACCCAGTACTTC
-	TRBV24-1	TRBD1	TRBJ2-1	CATSVASGTANVRAYNEQFF	TGTGCCACCAGTGTCGCTTCCGGGACAGCAAACGTAAGAGCCTACAATGAGCAGTTCTTC
-	TRBV27	-	TRBJ1-2	CASSFSPIYGYTF	TGTGCCAGCAGTTTCTCTCCTATCTATGGCTACACCTTC
-	TRBV7-2	-	TRBJ2-7	CASSARPGASYEQYF	TGTGCCAGCAGCGCTCGTCCGGGAGCGTCCTACGAGCAGTACTTC
-	TRBV30	TRBD2	TRBJ2-7	CAWTVRRAGEQYF	TGTGCCTGGACCGTGAGGAGAGCGGGGGAGCAGTACTTC
-	TRBV24-1	-	TRBJ2-5	CATSEGGKQETQYF	TGTGCCACCAGTGAAGGGGGAAAGCAAGAGACCCAGTACTTC
few	TRBV7-9	-	TRBJ2-1	CASSLGGNYNEQFF	TGTGCCAGCAGCTTGGGCGGGAACTACAATGAGCAGTTCTTC
few	TRBV18	-	TRBJ2-7	CASSPAAGADYEQYF	TGTGCCAGCTCACCAGCTGCAGGGGCGGACTACGAGCAGTACTTC
-	TRBV18	TRBD2	TRBJ2-7	CASSRRTSDSYEQYF	TGTGCCAGCTCACGGAGGACTAGCGACTCCTACGAGCAGTACTTC
once	TRBV18	-	TRBJ1-1	CASSPKGMNTEAFF	TGTGCCAGCTCACCAAAGGGGATGAACACTGAAGCTTTCTTT
-	TRBV5-1	-	TRBJ1-1	CASSNLGQLNTEAFF	TGCGCCAGCAGCAACCTAGGACAGTTGAACACTGAAGCTTTCTTT
medium-sized	TRBV24-1	TRBD1	TRBJ1-4	CATSDPTGSEKLFF	TGTGCCACCAGTGACCCGACAGGGAGTGAAAAACTGTTTTTT
-	TRBV19	-	TRBJ1-1	CASSSRQIYTEAFF	TGTGCCAGTAGTTCAAGACAAATTTACACTGAAGCTTTCTTT
-	TRBV29-1	-	TRBJ1-3	CSVERGRNTIYF	TGCAGCGTTGAAAGGGGGAGAAACACCATATATTTT
-	TRBV7-2	-	TRBJ1-2	CASSLGTQNYGYTF	TGTGCCAGCAGCTTAGGTACACAGAACTATGGCTACACCTTC
once	TRBV3-1/TRBV3-2	TRBD2	TRBJ2-7	CASSHGTSGNSYEQYF	TGTGCCAGCAGCCACGGGACTAGCGGAAATTCCTACGAGCAGTACTTC
-	TRBV2	TRBD1	TRBJ1-1	CASGTEQNTEAFF	TGTGCCAGCGGGACAGAGCAGAACACTGAAGCTTTCTTT
many	TRBV11-2	-	TRBJ1-3	CASSLDGRVWRNTIYF	TGTGCCAGCAGCTTAGATGGCAGGGTTTGGAGAAACACCATATATTTT
-	TRBV12-3/TRBV12-4	-	TRBJ2-2	CASSFSDTGELFF	TGTGCCAGCAGTTTTAGTGACACCGGGGAGCTGTTTTTT
-	TRBV7-9	TRBD2	TRBJ2-3	CASSSRLAGGTDTQYF	TGTGCCAGCAGCTCTAGACTAGCGGGTGGCACAGATACGCAGTATTTT
-	TRBV6-5	TRBD1	TRBJ1-6	CASRPQGAKSPLHF	TGTGCCAGCAGACCGCAGGGGGCGAAATCACCCCTCCACTTT
once	TRBV6-2/TRBV6-3	-	TRBJ1-5	CASSYSIRGNQPQHF	TGTGCCAGCAGTTACTCGATACGGGGCAATCAGCCCCAGCATTTT
-	TRBV11-3	TRBD1	TRBJ2-6	CASSPPQRDSSGANVLTF	TGTGCCAGCAGCCCACCCCAGAGGGACAGCTCTGGGGCCAACGTCCTGACTTTC
-	TRBV6-5	-	TRBJ2-7	CASSGGYSGEQYF	TGTGCCAGCAGCGGAGGGTACTCGGGGGAGCAGTACTTC
-	TRBV10-3	-	TRBJ1-4	CAISEGASIEKLFF	TGTGCCATCAGTGAGGGGGCGAGCATTGAAAAACTGTTTTTT
-	TRBV5-4	TRBD1	TRBJ1-1	CASSSAGTGIEAFF	TGTGCCAGCAGCTCCGCCGGGACAGGGATTGAAGCTTTCTTT
-	TRBV10-3	TRBD1	TRBJ1-4	CAISLDRVGANEKLFF	TGTGCCATCAGCCTCGACAGGGTGGGAGCTAATGAAAAACTGTTTTTT
-	TRBV29-1	-	TRBJ1-1	CSVDRQGRNTEAFF	TGCAGCGTTGACAGGCAGGGTCGAAACACTGAAGCTTTCTTT
-	TRBV7-2	TRBD1	TRBJ2-5	CASSLGGQGETQYF	TGTGCCAGCAGCTTAGGGGGACAGGGAGAGACCCAGTACTTC
once	TRBV7-2	TRBD1	TRBJ2-7	CATATDRGTYEQYF	TGTGCCACGGCGACGGACAGGGGTACCTACGAGCAGTACTTC
-	TRBV3-1/TRBV3-2	-	TRBJ2-1	CASSHSGSGTGNEQFF	TGTGCCAGCAGCCACTCGGGATCCGGAACGGGGAATGAGCAGTTCTTC
-	TRBV5-1	-	TRBJ1-6	CASSLSWGLDSPLHF	TGCGCCAGCAGCTTGTCCTGGGGACTTGATTCACCCCTCCACTTT
-	TRBV29-1	TRBD2	TRBJ2-3	CSVERTSGSTDTQYF	TGCAGCGTTGAAAGGACTAGCGGTTCCACAGATACGCAGTATTTT
-	TRBV5-1	TRBD1	TRBJ1-2	CASSLAPNAGTGVYGYTF	TGCGCCAGCAGCCTTGCACCGAACGCCGGGACAGGGGTATATGGCTACACCTTC
once	TRBV28	-	TRBJ1-3	CASSSESPRAIGNTIYF	TGTGCCAGCAGTTCTGAATCCCCTCGCGCTATAGGAAACACCATATATTTT
-	TRBV20-1	-	TRBJ1-4	CSANKIEKLFF	TGCAGTGCTAACAAAATTGAAAAACTGTTTTTT
-	TRBV3-1/TRBV3-2	-	TRBJ2-2	CASSRAGSGELFF	TGTGCCAGCAGCCGGGCAGGGTCCGGGGAGCTGTTTTTT
-	TRBV7-2	-	TRBJ2-7	CASSRAQGSYEQYF	TGTGCCAGCAGCCGTGCACAGGGTTCCTACGAGCAGTACTTC
-	TRBV6-7	-	TRBJ2-7	CASSYANRGGYEQYF	TGTGCCAGCAGTTACGCAAACAGGGGGGGCTACGAGCAGTACTTC
once	TRBV27	-	TRBJ2-4	CASSLSTVGLKYF	TGTGCCAGCAGTTTATCGACAGTCGGTTTAAAGTACTTC
-	TRBV18	TRBD1	TRBJ1-6	CASSPAGTVNSPLHF	TGTGCCAGCTCACCTGCCGGGACAGTAAATTCACCCCTCCACTTT
-	TRBV5-1	TRBD1	TRBJ2-1	CASSLRQGAGNEQFF	TGCGCCAGCAGCTTGAGACAGGGGGCAGGAAATGAGCAGTTCTTC
-	TRBV4-2	-	TRBJ2-5	CASSQEAGETQYF	TGTGCCAGCAGCCAAGAGGCGGGAGAGACCCAGTACTTC
-	TRBV7-2	-	TRBJ1-2	CASSLGSLRGYTF	TGTGCCAGCAGCTTAGGTAGCTTGCGGGGCTACACCTTC